This T cell receptor (beta chain) was recorded in a study of blood T cell repertoires in COVID-19. Trimming cost V 2 bases and J 3 bases, with 14 bases left between them. Germline assignment: CDR1 GTSNPN and CDR2 SVGIG (reference sequence). The CDR3 is 15 residues long. Among Cohort 3 donors, those recovered had two negative PCRs, clearance, or symptom resolution. Authors' analysis steps: Researchers report that nucleated cell counts were estimated from reference gene primer amplification. Profiled with immunoSEQ multiplex PCR; TCRdb holds only in-frame clones, not every one. V and J calls and clone size are as listed in that table; D and trimming were resolved from the DNA. In the table there are roughly 310,000 clones, approximately 90% of which are singletons.

This clonotype originated in a middle-aged woman who had recovered from COVID-19. The sample consisted of PBMCs or T cells enriched from blood (not recorded which). The V and J genes are TRBV30 and TRBJ2-1; D might be TRBD2 (6 bases). CDR3 in amino acids: CAWSRDRGLYNEQFF. DNA for the CDR3: TGTGCCTGGAGTAGAGATAGGGGACTCTACAATGAGCAGTTCTTC.